The present TCR beta chain was sequenced within a study of T cell responses to AZD1222 COVID-19 vaccine. As concerns this clone: Antigen specificity is unknown.

The table came from immunoSEQ multiplex PCR; TCRdb's copy has only in-frame clones and leaves some out. This table holds about 150,000 clones, roughly 90% found once. Findings of the study overall: Vaccine-associated CD4 TCRs spanned spike, dominant at 160-218 and 743-854. Elevations in Spike-specific TCR breadth and depth followed administration of two AZD1222 doses. Just 6 or 7 people given AZD1222 tested seropositive at baseline.

Source: peripheral blood, taken on day 0 of AZD1222 vaccination. The sequence derives from an adult in good health.

CDR3: CASSGSSGTSYNEQFF. CDR3 coding DNA: TGTGCCAGCAGCGGCTCTAGCGGGACTTCCTACAATGAGCAGTTCTTC. The J gene is TRBJ2-1, the V gene TRBV9, with 9 bases matching TRBD2. The CDR3 is 16 residues long. V was clipped by 3 bases and J by 1 base; unmatched bases: 5. CDR1 is SGDLS and CDR2 is YYNGEE in the germline V gene. Full variable domain (rest looked up from reference TRBV9 and TRBJ2-1): DSGVTQTPKHLITATGQRVTLRCSPRSGDLSVYWYQQSLDQGLQFLIQYYNGEERAKGNILERFSAQQFPDLHSELNLSSLELGDSALYFCASSGSSGTSYNEQFFGPGTRLTVL.